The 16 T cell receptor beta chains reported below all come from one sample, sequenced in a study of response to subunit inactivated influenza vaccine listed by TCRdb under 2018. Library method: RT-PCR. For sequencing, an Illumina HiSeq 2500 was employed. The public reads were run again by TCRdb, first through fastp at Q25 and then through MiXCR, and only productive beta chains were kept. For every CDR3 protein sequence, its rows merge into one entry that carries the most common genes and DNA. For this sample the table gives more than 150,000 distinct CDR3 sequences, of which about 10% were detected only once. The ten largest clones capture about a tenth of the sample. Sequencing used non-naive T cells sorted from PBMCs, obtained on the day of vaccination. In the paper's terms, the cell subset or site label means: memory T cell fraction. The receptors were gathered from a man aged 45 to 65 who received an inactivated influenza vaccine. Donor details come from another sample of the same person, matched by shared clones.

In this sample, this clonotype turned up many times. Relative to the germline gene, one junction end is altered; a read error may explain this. The CDR3 bases are TGTGCCATAAGTGACGGGGGAAACACTGAAGCTTTCTTT. Encoded protein: CAISDGGNTEAFF. This rearrangement joins TRBV10-3 to TRBJ1-1, with TRBD1 as a possible D gene (5 bases). Looked up from germline, CDR1 is ENHRY and CDR2 is SYGVKD. This CDR3 is 13 amino acids long.

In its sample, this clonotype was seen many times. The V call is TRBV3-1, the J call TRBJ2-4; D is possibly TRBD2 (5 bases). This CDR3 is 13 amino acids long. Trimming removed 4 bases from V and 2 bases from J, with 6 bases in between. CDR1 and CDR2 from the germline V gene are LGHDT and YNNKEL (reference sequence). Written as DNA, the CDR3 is TGTGCCAGCAGCCCCGGGACCAAAAACATTCAGTACTTC. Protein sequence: CASSPGTKNIQYF.

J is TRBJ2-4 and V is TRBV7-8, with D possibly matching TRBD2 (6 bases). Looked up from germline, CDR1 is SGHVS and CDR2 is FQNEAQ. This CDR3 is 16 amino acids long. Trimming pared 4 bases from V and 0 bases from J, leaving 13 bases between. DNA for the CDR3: TGTGCCAGCAGCTCTATCCGGGGGTTAGCCAAAAACATTCAGTACTTC. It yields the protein CASSSIRGLAKNIQYF.

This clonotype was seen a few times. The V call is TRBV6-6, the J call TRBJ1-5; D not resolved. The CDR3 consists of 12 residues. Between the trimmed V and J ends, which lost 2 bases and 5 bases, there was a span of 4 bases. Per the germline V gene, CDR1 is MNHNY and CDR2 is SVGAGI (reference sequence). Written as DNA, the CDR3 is TGTGCCAGCAGTTACCAGTATCAGCCCCAGCATTTT. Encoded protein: CASSYQYQPQHF.

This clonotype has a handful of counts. The CDR3 sequence: CASSRLAGGHNEQFF. Here the CDR3 DNA reads TGTGCCAGCAGCCGACTAGCGGGAGGCCACAATGAGCAGTTCTTC. This chain joins TRBV6-4 and TRBJ2-1; 13 bases map to TRBD2. The germline gives CDR1 MRHNA, CDR2 SNTAGT. This CDR3 region has 15 residues. V shed 6 bases and J 5 bases; nucleotides not matched to a gene: 4.

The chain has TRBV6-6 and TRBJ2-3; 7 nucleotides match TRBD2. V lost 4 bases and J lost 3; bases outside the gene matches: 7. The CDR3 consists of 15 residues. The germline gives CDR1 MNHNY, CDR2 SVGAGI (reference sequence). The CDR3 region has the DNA TGTGCCAGCAGTTCCCTAGCGGCGGAAACAGATACGCAGTATTTT. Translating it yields CASSSLAAETDTQYF.

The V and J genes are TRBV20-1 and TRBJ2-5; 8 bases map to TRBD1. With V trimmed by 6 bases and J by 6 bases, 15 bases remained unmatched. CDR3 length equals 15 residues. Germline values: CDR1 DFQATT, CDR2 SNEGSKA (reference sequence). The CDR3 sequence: CSADGTLQGGKTQYF. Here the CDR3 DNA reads TGCAGTGCCGACGGGACACTACAGGGGGGAAAGACCCAGTACTTC.

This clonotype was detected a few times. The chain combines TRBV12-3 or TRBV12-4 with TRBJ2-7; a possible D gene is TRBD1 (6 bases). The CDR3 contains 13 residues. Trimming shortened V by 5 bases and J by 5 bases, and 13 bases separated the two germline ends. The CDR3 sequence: CASSPGQLNEQYF. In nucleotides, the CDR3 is TGTGCCAGCAGTCCAGGACAGTTAAACGAGCAGTACTTC.

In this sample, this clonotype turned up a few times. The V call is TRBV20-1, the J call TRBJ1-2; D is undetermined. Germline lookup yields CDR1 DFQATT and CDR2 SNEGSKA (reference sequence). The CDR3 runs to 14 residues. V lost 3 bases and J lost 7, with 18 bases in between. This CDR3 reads CSASESSGLLGYTF. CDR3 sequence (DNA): TGCAGTGCTAGCGAAAGTTCAGGACTTCTTGGCTACACCTTC.

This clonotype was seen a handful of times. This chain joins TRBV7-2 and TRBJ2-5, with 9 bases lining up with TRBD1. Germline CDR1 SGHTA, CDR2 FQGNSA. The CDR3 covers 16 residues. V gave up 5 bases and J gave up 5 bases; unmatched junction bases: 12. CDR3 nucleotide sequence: TGTGCCAGCAGCAAACAGGGGGCGAGCGTGGGGGAGACCCAGTACTTC. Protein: CASSKQGASVGETQYF.

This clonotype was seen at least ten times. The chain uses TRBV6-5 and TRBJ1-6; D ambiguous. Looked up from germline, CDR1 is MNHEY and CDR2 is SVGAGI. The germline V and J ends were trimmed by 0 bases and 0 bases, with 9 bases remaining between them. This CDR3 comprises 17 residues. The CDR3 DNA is TGTGCCAGCAGTTACTCCGGTATCTACTCCTATAATTCACCCCTCCACTTT. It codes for CASSYSGIYSYNSPLHF.

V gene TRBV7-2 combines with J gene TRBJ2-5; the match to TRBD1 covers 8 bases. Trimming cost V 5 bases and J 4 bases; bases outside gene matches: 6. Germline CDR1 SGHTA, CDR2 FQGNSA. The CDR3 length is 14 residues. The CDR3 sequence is CASSPRQGRETQYF. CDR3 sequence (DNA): TGTGCCAGCAGCCCTCGACAGGGGAGAGAGACCCAGTACTTC. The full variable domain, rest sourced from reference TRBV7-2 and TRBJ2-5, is GAGVSQSPSNKVTEKGKDVELRCDPISGHTALYWYRQSLGQGLEFLIYFQGNSAPDKSGLPSDRFSAERTGGSVSTLTIQRTQQEDSAVYLCASSPRQGRETQYFGPGTRLLVL.

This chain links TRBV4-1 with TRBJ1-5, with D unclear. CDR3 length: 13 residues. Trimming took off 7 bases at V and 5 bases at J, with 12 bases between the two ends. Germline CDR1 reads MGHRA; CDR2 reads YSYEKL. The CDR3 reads CASIQESHQPQHF. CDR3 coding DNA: TGCGCCAGCATCCAGGAATCGCATCAGCCCCAGCATTTT.

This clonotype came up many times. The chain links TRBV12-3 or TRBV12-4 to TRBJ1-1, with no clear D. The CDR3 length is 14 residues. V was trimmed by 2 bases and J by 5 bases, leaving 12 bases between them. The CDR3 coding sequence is TGTGCCAGCAGTTTACGGCCCCCGGGGACTGAAGCTTTCTTT. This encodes CASSLRPPGTEAFF.

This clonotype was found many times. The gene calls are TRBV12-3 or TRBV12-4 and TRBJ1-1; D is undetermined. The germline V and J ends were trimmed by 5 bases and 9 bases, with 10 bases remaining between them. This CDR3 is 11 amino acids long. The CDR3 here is CASSNSYQAFF. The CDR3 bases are TGTGCCAGCAGTAACAGCTACCAAGCTTTCTTT.

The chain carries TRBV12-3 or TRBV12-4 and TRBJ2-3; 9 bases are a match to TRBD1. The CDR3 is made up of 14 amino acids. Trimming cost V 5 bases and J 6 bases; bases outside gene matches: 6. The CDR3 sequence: CASSVQGARDTQYF. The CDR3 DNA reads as TGTGCCAGCAGTGTACAGGGGGCGCGGGATACGCAGTATTTT.